This T cell receptor beta chain originates from a study of T cell responses to AZD1222 COVID-19 vaccine. Study-level findings and limits: Clonal diversity may have been underestimated, and the donors were mostly white British, with more females than males. Across the whole spike, CD4 TCRs peaked at regions 160-218 and 743-854.

Assay used: immunoSEQ multiplex PCR; TCRdb lists only in-frame clones, some missing. The repertoire holds 100,000 or so clones, with roughly nine tenths as singletons. V lost 3 bases and J 0 bases, leaving 14 bases between the germline ends. From germline, CDR1 is LGHNA and CDR2 YSLEER. The CDR3 has 16 residues. This clone showed up just a few times. Its antigen is currently unknown. The source material was peripheral blood, sampled on day 0 of AZD1222 vaccination. This receptor was taken from an adult in good health. The chain recombines TRBV4-3 with TRBJ1-1, with a possible D match to TRBD1 (5 bases). The CDR3 spells CASSQIAGGVNTEAFF. In DNA form, the CDR3 reads TGCGCCAGCAGCCAGATCGCGGGGGGGGTGAACACTGAAGCTTTCTTT.